The clone carrying this TCR beta chain was detected a few times. This table comes from immunoSEQ multiplex PCR, and its TCRdb copy is limited to in-frame clones, with some not included. The sample consists of about 200,000 clones, about 78% of them appearing once. The CDR3 sequence is 14 residues long. Per germline, CDR1 KGHSH and CDR2 LQKENI. V shed 3 bases and J 9 bases; nucleotides not matched to a gene: 8. This record belongs to a study of blood T cell repertoires in COVID-19. Sequenced material: peripheral blood. The rearrangement joins TRBV18 to TRBJ2-1, with TRBD1 matching 7 bases. The clonotype was recovered from a woman in her 70s with acute or convalescent COVID-19. CDR3 residues: CASSPYGQEGEQFF. The CDR3 region has the DNA TGTGCCAGCTCACCTTACGGACAGGAAGGTGAGCAGTTCTTC.